The 6 T cell receptor beta chains presented below share a single source sample, sequenced in a study of blood T cell repertoires in COVID-19. Method: immunoSEQ multiplex PCR; TCRdb's copy keeps in-frame clones and lacks some. This sample has 310,000 or so clones, with approximately 88% found just once. Material: peripheral blood. The receptors were gathered from a man aged 25-45 years with COVID-19, enrolled during active disease.

V and J are TRBV5-1 and TRBJ1-5; the match to TRBD1 covers 10 bases. The CDR3 contains 15 residues. After removal of 0 bases from V and 7 bases from J, the junction contained 4 bases not matched to a gene. Germline V gives CDR1 SGHRS, CDR2 YFSETQ. CDR3 protein: CASSLGDRGEQPQHF. The CDR3 DNA reads as TGCGCCAGCAGCTTGGGGGACAGGGGTGAGCAGCCCCAGCATTTT.

The table lists this clone with a count of one. In nucleotides, the CDR3 is TGTGCCAGCAGCTTGGCCGGGAGGGTTCTCACAGATACGCAGTATTTT. Translating it yields CASSLAGRVLTDTQYF. The rearrangement joins TRBV5-6 to TRBJ2-3; 8 bases are shared with TRBD2. J gave up 2 bases and V 0 bases, and 5 bases lay outside the gene matches. This CDR3 comprises 16 residues. Germline CDR1 reads SGHDT; CDR2 reads YYEEEE.

The V and J genes are TRBV6-1 and TRBJ1-1; D is uncertain. The CDR3 runs to 12 residues. The germline V gene has CDR1 MNHNS and CDR2 SASEGT. The V and J ends lost 4 bases and 6 bases respectively, with 9 bases between them. The CDR3 DNA follows: TGTGCCAGCAGTGGGACGGACTCTGAAGCTTTCTTT. It encodes CASSGTDSEAFF.

This chain joins TRBV6-5 and TRBJ1-2; possible D gene TRBD1, 5 bases. The CDR3 runs to 15 residues. Trimming took off 8 bases at V and 0 bases at J, with 16 bases between the two ends. Germline V gene lookup returns CDR1 MNHEY and CDR2 SVGAGI. The CDR3 sequence is CASFGIRGTNYGYTF. The CDR3 nucleotides are TGTGCCAGCTTCGGAATCCGGGGGACTAACTATGGCTACACCTTC.

The chain joins TRBV18 to TRBJ2-5; maybe TRBD2 (5 bases). Germline loops: CDR1 KGHSH, CDR2 LQKENI. V lost 2 bases, J lost 1 base, and 14 bases lay in between. This CDR3 has 16 residues. The CDR3 here is CASSPFDPLAQETQYF. CDR3 in DNA: TGTGCCAGCTCACCATTCGATCCGCTAGCCCAAGAGACCCAGTACTTC. The variable domain in full, completed from reference TRBV18 and TRBJ2-5, reads NAGVMQNPRHLVRRRGQEARLRCSPMKGHSHVYWYRQLPEEGLKFMVYLQKENIIDESGMPKERFSAEFPKEGPSILRIQQVVRGDSAAYFCASSPFDPLAQETQYFGPGTRLLVL.

The chain links TRBV5-5 to TRBJ1-5, with TRBD1 as a possible D gene (6 bases). This CDR3 region has 14 residues. V lost 0 bases, J lost 5 bases, and 9 bases lay in between. Germline V CDR1 and CDR2: SGHKS, YYEKEE (reference sequence). CDR3 DNA: TGTGCCAGCAGCTTGGGACAGGTGCATCAGCCCCAGCATTTT. Its translation is CASSLGQVHQPQHF.